These T cell receptor beta chains were read from a single sample in a study of T cells after yellow fever vaccination. MiXCR was run by TCRdb on the 5' RACE reads, yielding one entry per CDR3 protein. Among a few hundred thousand distinct CDR3 sequences listed, 6.8% were seen once. The sample was PBMCs, taken about 49 days after the first yellow fever vaccination. All receptors derive from a man younger than 30 who received the YFV17D yellow fever vaccine. Each CDR3 is given with its conserved first and last residue. A D gene is named only where the DNA matches it firmly. Not every row has a clone size; where given, it reads once, few, many or a size class.

d_gene: NA; v_gene: TRBV7-2; abundance: many; j_gene: TRBJ1-2; CDR3nt: TGTGCCAGCAGCTTAGCGAAGGGGAAGTATGGCTACACCTTC; CDR3aa: CASSLAKGKYGYTF
d_gene: NA; v_gene: TRBV10-3; abundance: few; j_gene: TRBJ2-1; CDR3nt: TGTGCCATCAGTGAGTCGGGAGGGGGTAATGAGCAGTTCTTC; CDR3aa: CAISESGGGNEQFF
d_gene: NA; v_gene: TRBV4-3; abundance: NA; j_gene: TRBJ2-7; CDR3nt: TGCGCCAGCAGCCAAGGACCGGGACGGCACTACGAGCAGTACTTC; CDR3aa: CASSQGPGRHYEQYF
d_gene: NA; v_gene: TRBV11-1; abundance: NA; j_gene: TRBJ2-1; CDR3nt: TGTGCCAGCACCGTACCCCCCAGGGATTCATATAGGTACAATGAGCAGTTCTTC; CDR3aa: CASTVPPRDSYRYNEQFF
d_gene: NA; v_gene: TRBV20-1; abundance: few; j_gene: TRBJ2-5; CDR3nt: TGCAGTGCTGTCGATGGGTGGGGGCGATCAGAGACCCAGTACTTC; CDR3aa: CSAVDGWGRSETQYF
d_gene: NA; v_gene: TRBV20-1; abundance: many; j_gene: TRBJ2-5; CDR3nt: TGCAGTGCTAAACCCGGAGATTTCCAAGAGACCCAGTACTTC; CDR3aa: CSAKPGDFQETQYF
d_gene: TRBD1; v_gene: TRBV7-2; abundance: many; j_gene: TRBJ2-5; CDR3nt: TGTGCCAGCAGCCAGGACAGGGGCAAAGAGACCCAGTACTTC; CDR3aa: CASSQDRGKETQYF
d_gene: NA; v_gene: TRBV20-1; abundance: few; j_gene: TRBJ1-5; CDR3nt: TGCAGTGCGACCACCCGACAGAGCAATCAGCCCCAGCATTTT; CDR3aa: CSATTRQSNQPQHF
d_gene: NA; v_gene: TRBV12-3/TRBV12-4; abundance: few; j_gene: TRBJ2-3; CDR3nt: TGTGCCAGCGGCTCTAGGCTGGGGGAGCAGTATTTT; CDR3aa: CASGSRLGEQYF
d_gene: TRBD1; v_gene: TRBV12-3/TRBV12-4; abundance: few; j_gene: TRBJ2-2; CDR3nt: TGTGCCAGCAGTCATACAGGGGTGAACACCGGGGAGCTGTTTTTT; CDR3aa: CASSHTGVNTGELFF
d_gene: TRBD2; v_gene: TRBV4-2; abundance: few; j_gene: TRBJ2-7; CDR3nt: TGTGCCAGCAGCCGCCGACTAGCGGGGGGGGAAGAGTTCTACGAGCAGTACTTC; CDR3aa: CASSRRLAGGEEFYEQYF
d_gene: TRBD2; v_gene: TRBV27; abundance: NA; j_gene: TRBJ2-7; CDR3nt: TGTGTCAGCAGTAACATAGCGGGGGGTTTAAGCTCCTACGAGCAGTACTTC; CDR3aa: CVSSNIAGGLSSYEQYF
d_gene: NA; v_gene: TRBV20-1; abundance: NA; j_gene: TRBJ2-1; CDR3nt: TGCAGTGCTAGCCCCTTTAGTGGTGAGCAGTTCTTC; CDR3aa: CSASPFSGEQFF
d_gene: TRBD1; v_gene: TRBV23-1; abundance: NA; j_gene: TRBJ2-7; CDR3nt: TGCGCCAGCAGTCAATCGTACAGGGGTTGGAGCTCCTACGAGCAGTACTTC; CDR3aa: CASSQSYRGWSSYEQYF
d_gene: TRBD2; v_gene: TRBV7-2; abundance: NA; j_gene: TRBJ2-1; CDR3nt: TGTGCCAGCAGCTTGACTAGCGGGGGGGCGCATGAGCAGTTCTTC; CDR3aa: CASSLTSGGAHEQFF
d_gene: NA; v_gene: TRBV5-5; abundance: many; j_gene: TRBJ2-2; CDR3nt: TGTGCCAGCAGCTTGTCTCCGGAACTAGGCGCGAACACCGGGGAGCTGTTTTTT; CDR3aa: CASSLSPELGANTGELFF
d_gene: TRBD2; v_gene: TRBV7-9; abundance: NA; j_gene: TRBJ2-1; CDR3nt: TGTGCCAGCAGCTTGACTGGAGCGGGGGCCTACAATGAGCAGTTCTTC; CDR3aa: CASSLTGAGAYNEQFF
d_gene: TRBD2; v_gene: TRBV6-1; abundance: few; j_gene: TRBJ2-2; CDR3nt: TGTGCCAGCAGCAGACTAGCGGGGAACACCGGGGAGCTGTTTTTT; CDR3aa: CASSRLAGNTGELFF
d_gene: TRBD1; v_gene: TRBV28; abundance: NA; j_gene: TRBJ1-1; CDR3nt: TGTGCCAGCACCACCTGGACAGGGACTGAAGCTTTCTTT; CDR3aa: CASTTWTGTEAFF
d_gene: NA; v_gene: TRBV4-1; abundance: few; j_gene: TRBJ2-5; CDR3nt: TGCGCCAGCAGCCTCCTCATGGGAGTCCCAGAGACCCAGTACTTC; CDR3aa: CASSLLMGVPETQYF
d_gene: NA; v_gene: TRBV19; abundance: NA; j_gene: TRBJ1-4; CDR3nt: TGTGCCAGTAGACTTACCCCCTCCGCAGTTGCAACTAATGAAAAACTGTTTTTT; CDR3aa: CASRLTPSAVATNEKLFF
d_gene: TRBD1; v_gene: TRBV6-2/TRBV6-3; abundance: few; j_gene: TRBJ1-1; CDR3nt: TGTGCCAGCAGGATACAGGGGGGGAACACTGAAGCTTTCTTT; CDR3aa: CASRIQGGNTEAFF
d_gene: NA; v_gene: TRBV5-8; abundance: few; j_gene: TRBJ2-1; CDR3nt: TGTGCCAGCAGCTTGGCCGGGTGGGGAGAACAATACAATGAGCAGTTCTTC; CDR3aa: CASSLAGWGEQYNEQFF
d_gene: TRBD1; v_gene: TRBV7-2; abundance: few; j_gene: TRBJ1-2; CDR3nt: TGTGCCAGCAGCTTCGGAGGACAGGGTACCGGCTACACCTTC; CDR3aa: CASSFGGQGTGYTF
d_gene: TRBD2; v_gene: TRBV12-3/TRBV12-4; abundance: few; j_gene: TRBJ2-5; CDR3nt: TGTGCCAGCAGTTTCTACGGGGGGGCCAAAGAGACCCAGTACTTC; CDR3aa: CASSFYGGAKETQYF
d_gene: NA; v_gene: TRBV7-3; abundance: many; j_gene: TRBJ1-1; CDR3nt: TGTGCCAGCAGTCCAACAGCGAACACTGAAGCTTTCTTT; CDR3aa: CASSPTANTEAFF
d_gene: TRBD1; v_gene: TRBV12-3/TRBV12-4; abundance: many; j_gene: TRBJ1-2; CDR3nt: TGTGCCAGTACCAGGGGGGAAAACTATGGCTACACCTTC; CDR3aa: CASTRGENYGYTF
d_gene: TRBD1; v_gene: TRBV5-1; abundance: many; j_gene: TRBJ2-1; CDR3nt: TGCGCCAGCAGCTTGGGGGTGACAGGGAACAATGAGCAGTTCTTC; CDR3aa: CASSLGVTGNNEQFF
d_gene: NA; v_gene: TRBV5-1; abundance: many; j_gene: TRBJ1-1; CDR3nt: TGCGCCAGCAGCTTGGTTCCCCGGGAGGGGTGGGGCACTGAAGCTTTCTTT; CDR3aa: CASSLVPREGWGTEAFF
d_gene: NA; v_gene: TRBV19; abundance: few; j_gene: TRBJ1-1; CDR3nt: TGTGCCAGTAGGGGGAACTACGGGTCGACTGAAGCTTTCTTT; CDR3aa: CASRGNYGSTEAFF
d_gene: NA; v_gene: TRBV27; abundance: few; j_gene: TRBJ1-1; CDR3nt: TGTGCCAGCGGGTCTCGGACGGCGAACACTGAAGCTTTCTTT; CDR3aa: CASGSRTANTEAFF
d_gene: NA; v_gene: TRBV14; abundance: NA; j_gene: TRBJ2-2; CDR3nt: TGTGCCAGCAGCCAAGTCGGGGGACAGAACACCGGGGAGCTGTTTTTT; CDR3aa: CASSQVGGQNTGELFF
d_gene: NA; v_gene: TRBV23-1; abundance: few; j_gene: TRBJ1-3; CDR3nt: TGCGCCAGCAGTCAATCGAGGGGACACCGTAAAGAAAACACCATATATTTT; CDR3aa: CASSQSRGHRKENTIYF
d_gene: TRBD1; v_gene: TRBV9; abundance: NA; j_gene: TRBJ1-2; CDR3nt: TGTGCCAGCAGCGAGAGTGGGGCACAGGGGTATGGCTACACCTTC; CDR3aa: CASSESGAQGYGYTF
d_gene: NA; v_gene: TRBV29-1; abundance: NA; j_gene: TRBJ1-4; CDR3nt: TGCAGCGTTGAGGGGGGAACAGCGAATGAAAAACTGTTTTTT; CDR3aa: CSVEGGTANEKLFF
d_gene: NA; v_gene: TRBV5-8; abundance: NA; j_gene: TRBJ2-3; CDR3nt: TGTGCCAGCAGCTTGCGGGTCCGCACAGATACGCAGTATTTT; CDR3aa: CASSLRVRTDTQYF
d_gene: NA; v_gene: TRBV7-2; abundance: few; j_gene: TRBJ2-1; CDR3nt: TGTGCCAGCAGCTTCCGAGGGGCGAGCTCCTACAATGAGCAGTTCTTC; CDR3aa: CASSFRGASSYNEQFF
d_gene: NA; v_gene: TRBV20-1; abundance: many; j_gene: TRBJ2-3; CDR3nt: TGCAGTGCTCGGCGGGACTCCACAGATACGCAGTATTTT; CDR3aa: CSARRDSTDTQYF
d_gene: TRBD1; v_gene: TRBV29-1; abundance: NA; j_gene: TRBJ2-7; CDR3nt: TGCAGCGTAGGGGACAGGGGCAACGAGCAGTACTTC; CDR3aa: CSVGDRGNEQYF
d_gene: NA; v_gene: TRBV12-3/TRBV12-4; abundance: few; j_gene: TRBJ2-7; CDR3nt: TGTGCCAGCAGTCCAAACCCTAAGGGCACCTACGAGCAGTACTTC; CDR3aa: CASSPNPKGTYEQYF
d_gene: TRBD1; v_gene: TRBV6-5; abundance: many; j_gene: TRBJ2-2; CDR3nt: TGTGCCAGCAGTTACTCAGGGACAGGGACCGGGGAGCTGTTTTTT; CDR3aa: CASSYSGTGTGELFF
d_gene: TRBD1; v_gene: TRBV5-1; abundance: few; j_gene: TRBJ2-7; CDR3nt: TGCGCCAGCAGCTTGGCCAAGACAGGGTTGCGCGAGCAGTACTTC; CDR3aa: CASSLAKTGLREQYF
d_gene: NA; v_gene: TRBV12-3/TRBV12-4; abundance: few; j_gene: TRBJ2-1; CDR3nt: TGTGCCAGCAGAGCGGCGTCCTACAATGAGCAGTTCTTC; CDR3aa: CASRAASYNEQFF
d_gene: TRBD2; v_gene: TRBV10-3; abundance: many; j_gene: TRBJ2-3; CDR3nt: TGTGCCATCAGTGTTGGCGGGGGATACACAGATACGCAGTATTTT; CDR3aa: CAISVGGGYTDTQYF